The 29 T cell receptor beta chains in this list originate from one sample, sequenced in a study of T cells in Graves' hyperthyroidism and ophthalmopathy. The CDR3 regions of TCR beta were amplified from RNA transcripts. Primed by the HTBI set, a first-round RT-PCR was run on the TCR CDR3. TCRdb reanalysed the multiplex PCR reads using MiXCR and keeps one entry per CDR3 protein. This table holds 530,000 or so distinct CDR3 sequences, about 43% found once. The sequenced sample consisted of peripheral blood or thyroid tissue (not recorded which). The receptors were gathered from a woman younger than 35 with Graves' hyperthyroidism.

This clonotype appeared many times. The genes are TRBV19 and TRBJ1-1, with D perhaps matching TRBD1 (5 bases). The germline gives CDR1 LNHDA, CDR2 SQIVND (reference sequence). This CDR3 is built from 11 residues. V lost 6 bases and J 4 bases, leaving 6 bases between the germline ends. CDR3 in DNA: TGTGCCAGTAGGCAGGGCACTGAAGCTTTCTTT. Translating it yields CASRQGTEAFF.

This clonotype was seen at least ten times. The chain carries TRBV12-3 or TRBV12-4 and TRBJ2-7, with 7 positions matching TRBD1. The J segment lost 3 bases and the V segment lost 8 bases, leaving 10 bases of the junction unmatched. The CDR3 length is 14 residues. CDR3 DNA: TGTGCCAGCTCTCCTTCGACAGGGCACTACGAGCAGTACTTC. It yields the protein CASSPSTGHYEQYF.

This clonotype was counted ten times or more. V gene TRBV15 combines with J gene TRBJ2-7; 7 positions agree with TRBD1. There are 15 residues in the CDR3. Looked up from germline, CDR1 is LNHNV and CDR2 is YYDKDF (reference sequence). With V trimmed by 0 bases and J by 6 bases, 8 bases remained unmatched. The CDR3 DNA reads as TGTGCCACCAGCAGAGACCCCCAGGGGGTTGGCGAGCAGTACTTC. It specifies CATSRDPQGVGEQYF.

Details on this clonotype: A much more abundant neighbour one base away suggests this may be a read error. This chain joins TRBV5-1 and TRBJ2-5; D possibly matches TRBD1 or TRBD2 (5 bases each). Germline CDR1 is SGHRS and CDR2 is YFSETQ. The CDR3 covers 15 residues. The CDR3 protein is CASSFETGTVESQYF. The CDR3 nucleotides read TGCGCCAGCAGCTTCGAAACCGGGACGGTAGAGTCCCAGTACTTC.

Notes on this clonotype: A much larger clone lies one base from this, so it may be a read error. The chain links TRBV6-6 to TRBJ1-1; a weak D match, TRBD1 (5 bases). The CDR3 is 13 residues long. Per the germline V gene, CDR1 is MNHNY and CDR2 is SVGAGI (reference sequence). Here the CDR3 reads CASSWTRNTEALF. The CDR3 bases are TGTGCCAGCAGTTGGACACGGAACACTGAAGCTCTCTTT.

This clonotype showed up just once. The V and J genes are TRBV10-3 and TRBJ1-5, with D maybe TRBD1 (5 bases). V was cut by 6 bases and J by 2 bases, with 11 bases left in between. This CDR3 has 14 amino acids. From germline, CDR1 is ENHRY and CDR2 SYGVKD. The CDR3 sequence is CAISTTDRNQPQHF. The CDR3 nucleotides read TGTGCCATCAGCACGACAGACCGCAATCAGCCCCAGCATTTT.

The V and J genes are TRBV20-1 and TRBJ1-1, with 8 nucleotides matching TRBD1. This CDR3 has 12 amino acids. The germline CDR1 and CDR2 sequences are DFQATT and SNEGSKA (reference sequence). V shed 7 bases and J 3 bases; nucleotides not matched to a gene: 4. The DNA for the CDR3 is TGCAGTGGACAGGGGAGTTACACTGAAGCTTTCTTT. Its protein product is CSGQGSYTEAFF.

This clonotype was seen many times. The rearrangement joins TRBV20-1 to TRBJ2-5, with D hard to call. Germline V lookup: CDR1 DFQATT, CDR2 SNEGSKA (reference sequence). This CDR3 contains 10 residues. V shed 3 bases and J shed 7 bases, with 6 bases lying between them. CDR3 region: CSARLGTQYF. In nucleotides, the CDR3 is TGCAGTGCTAGGCTGGGGACCCAGTACTTC.

The J gene is TRBJ2-2, the V gene TRBV29-1; unclear D gene. The V end lost 0 bases, the J end lost 10 bases, and 6 bases lay between the germline ends. There are 11 residues in the CDR3. The germline V gene has CDR1 SQVTM and CDR2 ANQGSEA. The CDR3 sequence: CSVEDQKELFF. Here the CDR3 DNA reads TGCAGCGTTGAAGATCAAAAGGAGCTGTTTTTT.

This clonotype was seen a handful of times. The chain joins TRBV25-1 to TRBJ2-1, with D possibly being TRBD2 (6 bases). This CDR3 has 14 residues. Germline loops: CDR1 MGHDK, CDR2 SYGVNS. Trimming pared 8 bases from V and 5 bases from J, leaving 16 bases between. The DNA for the CDR3 is TGTGCCAGCGGGAGGTCGGGACTCGACAATGAGCAGTTCTTC. It encodes CASGRSGLDNEQFF.

This clonotype appeared many times. The rearrangement joins TRBV7-9 to TRBJ2-2, with TRBD2 matching 11 bases. V trimming: 4 bases; J trimming: 1 base; junction bases outside the gene matches: 2. Germline values: CDR1 SEHNR, CDR2 FQNEAQ (reference sequence). The CDR3 length is 16 residues. Here the CDR3 reads CASSSTSGRNTGELFF. The CDR3 DNA follows: TGTGCCAGCAGCTCAACTAGCGGGAGGAACACCGGGGAGCTGTTTTTT.

This clonotype was detected many times. This chain links TRBV5-1 with TRBJ2-7, with 13 positions matching TRBD2. The CDR3 consists of 15 residues. V lost 0 bases and J lost 6; bases outside the gene matches: 3. Germline CDR1 SGHRS, CDR2 YFSETQ. CDR3 nucleotide sequence: TGCGCCAGCAGCTTGGAGGGACTAGCGGGATTCGAGCAGTACTTC. Encoded protein: CASSLEGLAGFEQYF.

On this clonotype: A clone one base away is much larger, so this may be a read error. CDR3 region: CASSQDTSQAKTHYEQYF. The CDR3, as DNA: TGCGCCAGCAGCCAAGATACCTCACAGGCAAAAACTCACTACGAGCAGTACTTC. The gene calls are TRBV4-3 and TRBJ2-7; D may be TRBD1 (5 bases). V was pared by 0 bases and J by 3 bases, with 21 bases between. This CDR3 has 18 amino acids. Germline V lookup: CDR1 LGHNA, CDR2 YSLEER.

The V and J genes are TRBV7-2 and TRBJ2-2; 8 bases are shared with TRBD1. CDR1 and CDR2 from the germline V gene are SGHTA and FQGNSA. Unmatched junction bases numbered 9, after V lost 5 bases and J lost 7 bases. CDR3 length: 15 amino acids. CDR3 sequence reads: CASSRWTGNDGELFF. CDR3 nucleotides: TGTGCCAGCAGCCGATGGACAGGGAATGACGGGGAGCTGTTTTTT.

This clonotype was observed at least ten times. For the CDR3, the DNA is TGTGCCAGCAGCCCCGGGGTAGACGAGCAGTACTTC. This translates into CASSPGVDEQYF. The rearrangement uses TRBV6-2 or TRBV6-3 and TRBJ2-7; the D gene is possibly TRBD2 (5 bases). The germline V and J ends were trimmed by 6 bases and 5 bases, with 11 bases remaining between them. The germline V gene encodes CDR1 MNHEY and CDR2 SVGEGT. The CDR3 length is 12 residues.

This clonotype has a handful of counts. The chain is built from TRBV18 and TRBJ1-1; 9 positions agree with TRBD1. The length of the CDR3 is 16 residues. Germline loops: CDR1 KGHSH, CDR2 LQKENI. J was trimmed by 0 bases and V by 5 bases; bases with no gene match: 7. CDR3 region: CASSADRGLLNTEAFF. The CDR3 DNA follows: TGTGCCAGCTCAGCGGACAGGGGCCTACTGAACACTGAAGCTTTCTTT.

About this clonotype: This CDR3 fails to terminate in the conserved phenylalanine or tryptophan, so it likely reflects a read error. The chain carries TRBV7-2 and TRBJ1-6; the match to TRBD1 covers 12 bases. The CDR3 spans 19 residues. V was clipped by 2 bases and J by 2 bases; unmatched bases: 7. The germline gives CDR1 SGHTA, CDR2 FQGNSA. The CDR3 region has the DNA TGTGCCAGCAGCTTACGCCCCCGGGACAGGGGGCCCTATAATTCACCCCTCCACTTG. This sequence encodes CASSLRPRDRGPYNSPLHL.

This clonotype was seen repeatedly, ten times or more. V usage is TRBV29-1 and J usage is TRBJ2-5, with 9 bases aligning to TRBD1. The CDR3 consists of 16 residues. V was clipped by 4 bases and J by 5 bases; unmatched bases: 14. From germline, CDR1 is SQVTM and CDR2 ANQGSEA. CDR3 sequence: CSVAPGPTGGWETQYF. Here the CDR3 DNA reads TGCAGCGTTGCCCCGGGGCCGACAGGGGGTTGGGAGACCCAGTACTTC.

This clonotype was seen repeatedly, ten times or more. The V gene is TRBV5-1, the J gene TRBJ1-1; D is perhaps TRBD1 (6 bases). Germline V gives CDR1 SGHRS, CDR2 YFSETQ. This CDR3 has 15 residues. The V and J ends lost 0 bases and 5 bases respectively, with 14 bases between them. As DNA, the CDR3 is TGCGCCAGCAGCTTGGCCATCGAAGGGGGAACTGAAGCTTTCTTT. Residues: CASSLAIEGGTEAFF.

A few counts support this clonotype. The J gene is TRBJ2-7, the V gene TRBV18; D not resolved. CDR1 KGHSH and CDR2 LQKENI come from the germline V gene. Trimming left V 8 bases short and J 0 bases short, with 14 bases between. This CDR3 is built from 14 residues. CDR3 nucleotides: TGTGCCAGCCGGTCAGGCGGAAGCTCCTACGAGCAGTACTTC. Its translation: CASRSGGSSYEQYF.

This clonotype has ten or more counts. This chain joins TRBV24-1 and TRBJ1-5; D not resolved. The CDR3 covers 14 residues. CDR1 KGHDR and CDR2 SFDVKD come from the germline V gene. Trimming removed 5 bases from V and 5 bases from J, with 12 bases in between. CDR3 residues: CATSVRHGDQPQHF. In DNA form, the CDR3 reads TGTGCCACCAGTGTTCGTCACGGCGATCAGCCCCAGCATTTT.

The J gene is TRBJ1-6, the V gene TRBV7-9; a weak D match, TRBD1 (6 bases). Germline values: CDR1 SEHNR, CDR2 FQNEAQ (reference sequence). Trimming removed 7 bases from V and 7 bases from J, with 17 bases in between. The CDR3 has 15 amino acids. This CDR3 reads CASTYSQGPNSPLHF. CDR3 DNA: TGTGCCAGCACCTACAGTCAGGGGCCCAATTCACCCCTCCACTTT.

The chain is built from TRBV2 and TRBJ1-1; TRBD1 might be the D (5 bases). This CDR3 is 12 amino acids long. CDR1 is SNHLY, CDR2 FYNNEI, per germline. Trimming shortened V by 6 bases and J by 4 bases, and 9 bases separated the two germline ends. The CDR3 DNA follows: TGTGCCAGCAGGATCGGGGCCACTGAAGCTTTCTTT. It specifies CASRIGATEAFF.

The rearrangement joins TRBV11-1 to TRBJ1-1, with a tentative D call TRBD1 (6 bases). V shed 4 bases and J shed 1 base, with 13 bases lying between them. CDR1 and CDR2 from the germline V gene are SGHAT and FQDESV (reference sequence). The CDR3 spans 15 residues. For the CDR3, the DNA is TGTGCCAGCAGCTCCCCCGGACAGACGAACACTGAAGCTTTCTTT. This translates into CASSSPGQTNTEAFF.

This clonotype was recorded many times. The chain joins TRBV4-2 to TRBJ2-2; TRBD2 agrees at 7 bases. CDR1 is LGHNA and CDR2 is YNFKEQ in the germline V gene. This CDR3 comprises 15 residues. With 4 bases clipped from V and 0 bases from J, the junction kept 2 bases outside the gene matches. CDR3: CASSPSGTNTGELFF. CDR3 nucleotides: TGTGCCAGCAGCCCTAGCGGCACGAACACCGGGGAGCTGTTTTTT.

The CDR3 DNA reads TGCAGTGCCAGCAGTTACTCAGTGGACTGGGTCTACGAGCAGTACTTC. Its protein is CSASSYSVDWVYEQYF. This sequence joins TRBV20-1 and TRBJ2-7; tentative D call: TRBD2 (5 bases). V lost 6 bases and J 3 bases, leaving 24 bases between the germline ends. Germline-derived CDR1 and CDR2 are DFQATT and SNEGSKA (reference sequence). The CDR3 covers 16 residues.

This clonotype appeared many times. The chain employs TRBV19 and TRBJ1-5; TRBD1 is a possible D gene (6 bases). The germline V gene encodes CDR1 LNHDA and CDR2 SQIVND (reference sequence). The CDR3 is 15 amino acids. The germline V and J ends were trimmed by 5 bases and 0 bases, with 11 bases remaining between them. The DNA for the CDR3 is TGTGCCAGTAGTTTGACAGGATATAGCAATCAGCCCCAGCATTTT. It encodes CASSLTGYSNQPQHF.

The rearrangement uses TRBV7-9 and TRBJ2-7, with TRBD1 matching 11 bases. J lost 3 bases, V lost 3 bases, and 4 bases had no gene match. CDR1 SEHNR and CDR2 FQNEAQ come from the germline V gene (reference sequence). The length of the CDR3 is 15 residues. Here the CDR3 reads CASSFPGQGDYEQYF. The CDR3 region has the DNA TGTGCCAGCAGCTTCCCGGGACAGGGGGACTACGAGCAGTACTTC.

The rearrangement uses TRBV10-3 and TRBJ2-7, with D perhaps matching TRBD2 (5 bases). This CDR3 contains 11 residues. V was clipped by 5 bases and J by 7 bases, with 9 bases between them. The V gene's germline CDR1 is ENHRY and CDR2 SYGVKD. The DNA for the CDR3 is TGTGCCATCAGTCCCGGAGGAGAGCAGTACTTC. Translated: CAISPGGEQYF.